This TCR beta chain was recovered during a study of STAT3 mutations in large granular lymphocyte leukemia. The study's findings and limits: In T-cell large granular lymphocyte leukemia, about half of patients showed multiple immunodominant subclonotypes.

Worth noting for this clone: The antigen is unknown.

Using immunoSEQ multiplex PCR, the repertoire was profiled, and TCRdb retains in-frame clones only, with some absent. Among around 26,000 clones, about 94% were seen once, and the ten largest hold around 6.4%. V was shortened by 2 bases and J by 0 bases, with 9 bases between the two germline ends. This CDR3 is built from 15 residues. The germline V gene has CDR1 MDHEN and CDR2 SYDVKM. The material sequenced was peripheral blood mononuclear cells. This clonotype was sampled from a man in his forties or fifties with T-cell large granular lymphocyte leukemia. Some clones in this sample may be carry-over from other donors' samples. V and J are TRBV28 and TRBJ2-3; D perhaps matches TRBD2 (6 bases). CDR3 nucleotides: TGTGCCAGCAGTTTACGGGGAGGTAGCACAGATACGCAGTATTTT. Its translation: CASSLRGGSTDTQYF. Combining the CDR3 with reference TRBV28 and TRBJ2-3 gives the whole variable domain DVKVTQSSRYLVKRTGEKVFLECVQDMDHENMFWYRQDPGLGLRLIYFSYDVKMKEKGDIPEGYSVSREKKERFSLILESASTNQTSMYLCASSLRGGSTDTQYFGPGTRLTVL.